The 9 T cell receptor beta chains given below trace back to one sample, sequenced in a study of cytomegalovirus exposure and HLA in healthy donors. PCR used 60 Vbeta primers and 13 Jbeta primers. Clones were sequenced by immunoSEQ multiplex PCR, and TCRdb holds only the in-frame ones, with some missing. The data contain 90,000 to 150,000 clones, approximately 77% of them singletons. Sequenced material: PBMCs. The receptors come from a man aged 50-59 years in good health and CMV-seropositive.

The chain has TRBV19 and TRBJ1-6, with D hard to call. V was clipped by 1 base and J by 6 bases, with 10 bases between them. The length of the CDR3 is 15 residues. The germline CDR1 and CDR2 sequences are LNHDA and SQIVND (reference sequence). CDR3: CASSIGADFNSPLHF. The CDR3 DNA sequence: TGTGCCAGTAGTATAGGGGCAGATTTTAATTCACCCCTCCACTTT.

This rearrangement joins TRBV7-6 to TRBJ1-4; D call uncertain. Between the trimmed V and J ends, which lost 1 base and 3 bases, there was a span of 15 bases. CDR3 size: 17 residues. CDR1 and CDR2 (germline): SGHVS, FNYEAQ. CDR3 DNA sequence: TGTGCCAGCAGCTTAGGGAGGATGATGAGGGCTAATGAAAAACTGTTTTTT. Translation: CASSLGRMMRANEKLFF.

This clone has only a few counts. Other nucleotide sequences from this sample produce the same CDR3. CDR3 amino acids: CASSPGWTSSSYEQYF. The CDR3, as DNA: TGTGCCAGCTCACCGGGGTGGACATCAAGCTCCTACGAGCAGTACTTC. V is TRBV18 and J is TRBJ2-7; perhaps TRBD1 as D (5 bases). With 3 bases removed from V and 0 bases from J, the gap between germline ends came to 15 bases. The germline V gene encodes CDR1 KGHSH and CDR2 LQKENI. This CDR3 has 16 residues.

This chain connects TRBV19 to TRBJ1-2, with D hard to call. Germline lookup yields CDR1 LNHDA and CDR2 SQIVND (reference sequence). This CDR3 is built from 13 residues. V gave up 3 bases and J gave up 7 bases, with 12 bases separating them. For the CDR3, the DNA is TGTGCCAGTAGTATGGATCCGAGGTCTGGCTACACCTTC. Protein product: CASSMDPRSGYTF.

This rearrangement joins TRBV7-8 to TRBJ2-5; 11 nucleotides match TRBD1. The trim removed 4 bases at V and 5 bases at J, leaving 15 bases unmatched. CDR3 size: 18 residues. CDR1 and CDR2 (germline): SGHVS, FQNEAQ. For the CDR3, the DNA is TGTGCCAGCAGCTCCGGGGGTGGGACAGGGGGTTTCGCGGAGACCCAGTACTTC. Protein: CASSSGGGTGGFAETQYF.

The V and J genes are TRBV4-3 and TRBJ2-7, with 14 bases that match TRBD2. CDR1 and CDR2 from the germline V gene are LGHNA and YSLEER. The CDR3 totals 15 residues. Trimming at V came to 4 bases and at J to 6 bases, leaving 5 bases not matched to a gene. CDR3 coding DNA: TGCGCCAGCAGCCCGGGACTAGCGGGAGAAATCGAGCAGTACTTC. Translated, it gives CASSPGLAGEIEQYF.

This sequence joins TRBV5-1 and TRBJ2-5, with a possible D match to TRBD1 (5 bases). V lost 1 base, J lost 3 bases, and 13 bases lay in between. CDR3 length equals 15 residues. Looked up from germline, CDR1 is SGHRS and CDR2 is YFSETQ. The CDR3 DNA follows: TGCGCCAGCAGCTTGACAGGCCGAAACGAAGAGACCCAGTACTTC. Translated: CASSLTGRNEETQYF.

The chain carries TRBV2 and TRBJ2-5; 10 nucleotides line up with TRBD1. The J call could be wrong; TRBJ2-7 is a better fit for the DNA end. The germline V gene has CDR1 SNHLY and CDR2 FYNNEI. This CDR3 has 13 amino acids. CDR3 residues: CASSWDRGYEQYF. CDR3 nucleotide sequence: TGTGCCAGCAGTTGGGACAGGGGATACGAGCAGTACTTC.

This sequence joins TRBV11-2 and TRBJ2-5; D is undetermined. The assigned J gene may be wrong: the sequence end matches TRBJ2-7 better. This CDR3 is built from 16 residues. Germline values: CDR1 SGHAT, CDR2 FQNNGV. The CDR3 DNA is TGTGCCAGCAGCTTAGCCGCGGATGTTGGGTCCTACGAGCAGTACTTC. Encoded protein: CASSLAADVGSYEQYF.